This T cell receptor (beta chain) is drawn from a study of T-cell memory formation after mild COVID-19. In the study overall: Clusters of TCRs were largely donor specific. Overall study results and limits: For contracting clones, CD4+ ones sat mainly in CM and EM, CD8+ in EMRA.

Barcoded TCR alpha and TCR beta cDNA libraries with UMIs came from 5'RACE using constant-segment primers. TCRdb re-called the 5' RACE reads through MiXCR, storing one row per CDR3 protein. The table lists roughly 350,000 distinct CDR3 sequences, roughly 13% of them singletons, with about 20% in the top ten. With regard to this clonotype: Its antigen is as yet unknown.

The V gene lost 4 bases and the J gene lost 10 bases, with 18 bases spanning the gap. Germline-derived CDR1 and CDR2 are SGHRS and YFSETQ. The CDR3 consists of 15 residues. Sequencing was carried out using PBMCs or a T cell subset sorted from them (not recorded which). The clonotype comes from a man aged 18 to 30 who had mild COVID-19 (a few samples of this study predate the infection). Cell type and time point are not known. This chain joins TRBV5-1 and TRBJ1-6, with D uncertain. The CDR3 loop reads CASSTQRTDGSPLHF. DNA for the CDR3: TGCGCCAGCAGCACCCAAAGGACCGACGGGTCACCCCTCCACTTT.